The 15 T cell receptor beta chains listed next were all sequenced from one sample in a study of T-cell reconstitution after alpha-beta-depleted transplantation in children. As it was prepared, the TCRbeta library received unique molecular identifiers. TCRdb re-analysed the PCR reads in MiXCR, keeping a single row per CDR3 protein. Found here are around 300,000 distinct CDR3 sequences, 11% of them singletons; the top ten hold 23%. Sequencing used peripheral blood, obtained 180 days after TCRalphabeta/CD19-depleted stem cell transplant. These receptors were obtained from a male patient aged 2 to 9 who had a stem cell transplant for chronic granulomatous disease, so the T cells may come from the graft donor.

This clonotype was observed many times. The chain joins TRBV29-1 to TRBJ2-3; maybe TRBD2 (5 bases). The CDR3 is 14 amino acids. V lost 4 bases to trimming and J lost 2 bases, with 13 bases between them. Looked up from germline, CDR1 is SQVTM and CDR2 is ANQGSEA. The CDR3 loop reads CSVAGFLLTDTQYF. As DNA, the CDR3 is TGCAGCGTTGCGGGGTTCTTACTCACAGATACGCAGTATTTT.

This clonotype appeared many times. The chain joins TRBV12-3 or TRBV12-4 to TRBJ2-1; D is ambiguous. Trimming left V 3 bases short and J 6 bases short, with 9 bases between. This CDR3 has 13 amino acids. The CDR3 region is CASSLRLLNEQFF. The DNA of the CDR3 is TGTGCCAGCAGTTTGAGGCTACTCAATGAGCAGTTCTTC.

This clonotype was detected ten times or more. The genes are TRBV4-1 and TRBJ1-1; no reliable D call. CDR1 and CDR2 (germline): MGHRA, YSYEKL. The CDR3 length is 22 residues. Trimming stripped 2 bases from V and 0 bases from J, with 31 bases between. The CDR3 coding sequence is TGCGCCAGCAGCCAAAGAGGCATCCGCGGGAAAAGGAAATTCGGATTGAACACTGAAGCTTTCTTT. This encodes CASSQRGIRGKRKFGLNTEAFF.

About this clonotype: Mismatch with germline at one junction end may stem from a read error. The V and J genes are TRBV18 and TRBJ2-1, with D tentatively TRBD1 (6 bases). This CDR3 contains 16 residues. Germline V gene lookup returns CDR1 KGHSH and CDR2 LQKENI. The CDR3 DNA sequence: TGTTCCAGCTCACCGGACAGCCTACTCTCCTACAATGAGCAGTTCTTC. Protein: CSSSPDSLLSYNEQFF.

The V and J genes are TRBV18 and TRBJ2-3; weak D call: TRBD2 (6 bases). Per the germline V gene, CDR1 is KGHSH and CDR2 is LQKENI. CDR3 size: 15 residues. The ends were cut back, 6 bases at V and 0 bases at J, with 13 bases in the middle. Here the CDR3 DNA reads TGTGCCAGCTCGGAAAAACGGGGGAGCACAGATACGCAGTATTTT. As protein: CASSEKRGSTDTQYF.

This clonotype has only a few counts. This chain's CDR3 is CASSLNRASGGAQDTQYF. In DNA form, the CDR3 reads TGTGCCAGCAGCTTAAACCGCGCCAGCGGGGGGGCCCAAGATACGCAGTATTTT. The chain links TRBV7-3 to TRBJ2-3, with 10 bases lining up with TRBD2. V dropped 1 base and J dropped 5; count of bases not matched to a gene: 12. Germline lookup yields CDR1 SGHTA and CDR2 FQGTGA. The CDR3 sequence is 18 residues long.

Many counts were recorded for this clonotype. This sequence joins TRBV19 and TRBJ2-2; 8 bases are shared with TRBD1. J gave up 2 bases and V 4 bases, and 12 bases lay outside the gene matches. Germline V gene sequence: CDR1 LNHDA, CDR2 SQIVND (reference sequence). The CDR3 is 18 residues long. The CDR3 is CASSTQTTGGGNTGELFF. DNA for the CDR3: TGTGCCAGTAGTACTCAAACTACAGGGGGTGGAAACACCGGGGAGCTGTTTTTT.

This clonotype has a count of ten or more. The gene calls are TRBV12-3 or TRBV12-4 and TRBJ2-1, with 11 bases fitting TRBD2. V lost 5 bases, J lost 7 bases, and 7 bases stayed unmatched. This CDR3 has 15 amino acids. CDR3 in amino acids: CASSITSGSLNEQFF. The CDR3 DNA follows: TGTGCCAGCAGTATTACTAGCGGGAGTTTAAATGAGCAGTTCTTC.

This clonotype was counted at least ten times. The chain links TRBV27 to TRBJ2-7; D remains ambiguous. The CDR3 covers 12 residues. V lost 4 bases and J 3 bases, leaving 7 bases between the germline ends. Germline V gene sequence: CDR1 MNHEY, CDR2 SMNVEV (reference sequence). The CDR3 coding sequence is TGTGCCAGCAGTTCACTCGTCTACGAGCAGTACTTC. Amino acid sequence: CASSSLVYEQYF.

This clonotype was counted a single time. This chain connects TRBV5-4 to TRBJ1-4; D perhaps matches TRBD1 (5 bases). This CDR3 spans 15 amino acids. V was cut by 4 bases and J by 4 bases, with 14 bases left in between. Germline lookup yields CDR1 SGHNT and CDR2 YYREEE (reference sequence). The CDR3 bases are TGTGCCAGCAGCAGGAAAGGGGCTGTTAATGAAAAACTGTTTTTT. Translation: CASSRKGAVNEKLFF.

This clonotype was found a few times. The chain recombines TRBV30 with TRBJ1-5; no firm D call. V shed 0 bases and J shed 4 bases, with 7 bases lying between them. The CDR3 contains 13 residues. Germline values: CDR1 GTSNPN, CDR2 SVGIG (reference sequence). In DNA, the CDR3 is TGTGCCTGGAGTGTGGGCCCTAATCAGCCCCAGCATTTT. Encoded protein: CAWSVGPNQPQHF.

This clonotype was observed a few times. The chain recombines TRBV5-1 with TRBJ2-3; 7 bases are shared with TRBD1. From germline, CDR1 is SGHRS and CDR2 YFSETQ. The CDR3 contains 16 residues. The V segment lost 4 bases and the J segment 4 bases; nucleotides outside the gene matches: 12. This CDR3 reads CASSPGTVSLADTQYF. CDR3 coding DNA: TGCGCCAGCAGCCCGGGGACAGTTAGCCTCGCAGATACGCAGTATTTT. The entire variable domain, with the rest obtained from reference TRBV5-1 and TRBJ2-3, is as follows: KAGVTQTPRYLIKTRGQQVTLSCSPISGHRSVSWYQQTPGQGLQFLFEYFSETQRNKGNFPGRFSGRQFSNSRSEMNVSTLELGDSALYLCASSPGTVSLADTQYFGPGTRLTVL.

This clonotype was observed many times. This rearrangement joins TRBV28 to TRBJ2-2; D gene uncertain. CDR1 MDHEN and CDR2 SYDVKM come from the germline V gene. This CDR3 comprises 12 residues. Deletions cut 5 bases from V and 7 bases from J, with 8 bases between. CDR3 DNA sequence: TGTGCCAGCAGTCCCGATGTCGGGGAGCTGTTTTTT. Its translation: CASSPDVGELFF.

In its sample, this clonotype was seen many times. CDR3 nucleotide sequence: TGTGCCAGCAGTAAGGAGCCCGGGGGACAATTCACCCTCCACTTT. Translating it yields CASSKEPGGQFTLHF. The J gene is TRBJ1-6, the V gene TRBV12-3 or TRBV12-4, with D possibly being TRBD1 (6 bases). V was pared by 5 bases and J by 14 bases, with 22 bases between. The CDR3 consists of 15 residues.

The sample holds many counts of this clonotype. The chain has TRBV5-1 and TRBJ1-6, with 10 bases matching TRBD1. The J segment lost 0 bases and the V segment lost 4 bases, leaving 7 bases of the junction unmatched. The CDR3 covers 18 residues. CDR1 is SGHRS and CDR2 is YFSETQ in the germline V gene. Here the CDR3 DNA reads TGCGCCAGCAGCCGGGGACAGGGGATACACTCCTATAATTCACCCCTCCACTTT. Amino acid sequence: CASSRGQGIHSYNSPLHF. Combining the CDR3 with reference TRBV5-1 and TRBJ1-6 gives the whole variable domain KAGVTQTPRYLIKTRGQQVTLSCSPISGHRSVSWYQQTPGQGLQFLFEYFSETQRNKGNFPGRFSGRQFSNSRSEMNVSTLELGDSALYLCASSRGQGIHSYNSPLHFGNGTRLTVT.